The rows below give T cell receptor beta chains drawn from one sample of a study of cytomegalovirus exposure and HLA in healthy donors. Assay used: immunoSEQ multiplex PCR; TCRdb lists only in-frame clones, some missing. The sample gives tens of thousands of clones, about 80% of which show up once; 6.5% to 8.5% is in the top ten. Sequenced sample: PBMCs. These receptors were obtained from a man younger than 35 in good health and CMV-seropositive. Each CDR3 is given with its conserved first and last residue. The order of the fields is J gene, clone size, D gene, V gene, CDR3 protein, CDR3 DNA. The D gene is left open where the match is weak. Rows give clone size only sometimes, using once, few, many, or a class for an expanded clone.

TRBJ2-1 - - TRBV5-4 CASIFSGGAYDEQFF TGTGCCAGCATATTCTCAGGAGGGGCTTACGATGAGCAGTTCTTC
TRBJ1-6 once - TRBV7-3 CASSLNSQGSSPLHF TGTGCCAGCAGCTTAAACTCCCAGGGTAGTTCACCCCTCCACTTT
TRBJ1-2 few TRBD1 TRBV19 CASSIGTGDYGYTF TGTGCCAGTAGTATCGGGACAGGGGACTATGGCTACACCTTC
TRBJ1-1 - - TRBV6-1 CASSFGSPGSGDTFF TGTGCCAGCTCCTTCGGCAGCCCCGGCTCTGGAGATACTTTCTTT
TRBJ2-1 - TRBD2 TRBV9 CASTPTGGTVIDNEQFF TGTGCCAGCACCCCAACCGGGGGGACCGTGATCGACAATGAGCAGTTCTTC
TRBJ1-6 - - TRBV28 CASSTTGSPLHF TGTGCCAGCAGTACCACAGGTTCACCCCTCCACTTT
TRBJ1-4 - - TRBV29-1 CSVEDGGGDEKLFF TGCAGCGTTGAAGATGGCGGGGGGGATGAAAAACTGTTTTTT
TRBJ2-7 - TRBD1 TRBV28 CASSLEQGLSYEQYF TGTGCCAGCAGTTTAGAACAGGGGCTGTCCTACGAGCAGTACTTC
TRBJ1-5 - - TRBV7-9 CASSLGDRVNQPQHF TGTGCCAGCAGCTTAGGAGATCGCGTAAATCAGCCCCAGCATTTT
TRBJ1-1 - - TRBV6-5 CASSYTRGEAFF TGTGCCAGCAGTTACACCAGGGGTGAAGCTTTCTTT
TRBJ2-7 - TRBD2 TRBV11-2 CASSLTSGYYEQYF TGTGCCAGCAGCTTGACTAGCGGATACTACGAGCAGTACTTC
TRBJ1-1 - - TRBV28 CASSLLRQRNTEAFF TGTGCCAGCAGTTTACTTCGACAACGGAACACTGAAGCTTTCTTT
TRBJ1-2 - - TRBV2 CASSEIQGPAGYTF TGTGCCAGCAGTGAAATTCAGGGGCCGGCTGGCTACACCTTC
TRBJ1-1 few TRBD1 TRBV10-1 CASTGQGNTEAFF TGCGCCAGCACCGGACAGGGAAACACTGAAGCTTTCTTT
TRBJ2-7 - - TRBV4-2 CASRGQTSYEQYF TGTGCCAGCCGAGGGCAGACTTCCTACGAGCAGTACTTC
TRBJ2-7 - TRBD1 TRBV6-5 CASSYNRGQLEQYF TGTGCCAGCAGTTACAACAGGGGGCAGTTGGAGCAGTACTTC
TRBJ2-7 - TRBD1 TRBV18 CASSTGQGSSYEQYF TGTGCCAGCTCAACTGGACAGGGGAGCTCCTACGAGCAGTACTTC
TRBJ2-5 once TRBD2 TRBV2 CASSEGLAGSETQYF TGTGCCAGCAGTGAAGGACTAGCGGGTAGCGAGACCCAGTACTTC
TRBJ1-1 - - TRBV6-1 CASSDRGLNTEAFF TGTGCCAGCAGTGACAGGGGATTGAACACTGAAGCTTTCTTT
TRBJ2-2 - - TRBV7-6 CASSFGSNTGELFF TGTGCCAGCAGCTTTGGCTCGAACACCGGGGAGCTGTTTTTT
TRBJ1-6 - TRBD1 TRBV4-1 CASSHTGTGGHSPLHF TGCGCCAGCAGCCATACCGGGACAGGGGGCCACTCACCCCTCCACTTT
TRBJ2-3 many - TRBV19 CASSIAGLLRTDTQYF TGTGCCAGTAGTATAGCTGGGCTCCTCCGCACAGATACGCAGTATTTT
TRBJ2-5 - - TRBV7-6 CASSLAPGQETQYF TGTGCCAGCAGCTTAGCCCCGGGGCAAGAGACCCAGTACTTC
TRBJ2-2 - TRBD1 TRBV5-1 CASSSGQGLTGELFF TGCGCCAGCAGCTCCGGACAGGGTCTAACCGGGGAGCTGTTTTTT
TRBJ2-5 few TRBD2 TRBV11-2 CASSLSTGGGETQYF TGTGCCAGCAGTTTAAGTACGGGAGGAGGCGAGACCCAGTACTTC
TRBJ2-5 - - TRBV12-5 CASGPPTDVLETQYF TGTGCTAGTGGTCCCCCGACAGATGTCCTAGAGACCCAGTACTTC
TRBJ1-1 - TRBD1 TRBV5-1 CASSIGTGLEYTEAFF TGCGCCAGCAGCATCGGGACAGGGCTTGAGTACACTGAAGCTTTCTTT
TRBJ1-1 - TRBD1 TRBV6-5 CASSYSIQGASEAFF TGTGCCAGCAGTTACTCGATACAGGGGGCAAGTGAAGCTTTCTTT
TRBJ2-3 - - TRBV6-1 CASSGVGTFTDTQYF TGTGCCAGCAGCGGAGTGGGGACTTTCACAGATACGCAGTATTTT
TRBJ2-3 - - TRBV7-9 CASSPEYSTDTQYF TGTGCCAGCAGCCCCGAGTACAGCACAGATACGCAGTATTTT
TRBJ1-5 - - TRBV30 CAWRGGGNNQPQHF TGTGCCTGGAGAGGGGGGGGGAACAATCAGCCCCAGCATTTT
TRBJ1-5 - TRBD1 TRBV2 CASSEADRGSNQPQHF TGTGCCAGCAGTGAAGCCGACAGGGGTAGCAATCAGCCCCAGCATTTT
TRBJ1-1 few - TRBV7-9 CASSSGSTGNTEAFF TGTGCCAGCAGCTCCGGCAGCACGGGGAACACTGAAGCTTTCTTT
TRBJ2-7 few TRBD1 TRBV4-2 CASSQEGTGVYEQYF TGTGCCAGCAGCCAAGAGGGGACAGGGGTCTACGAGCAGTACTTC